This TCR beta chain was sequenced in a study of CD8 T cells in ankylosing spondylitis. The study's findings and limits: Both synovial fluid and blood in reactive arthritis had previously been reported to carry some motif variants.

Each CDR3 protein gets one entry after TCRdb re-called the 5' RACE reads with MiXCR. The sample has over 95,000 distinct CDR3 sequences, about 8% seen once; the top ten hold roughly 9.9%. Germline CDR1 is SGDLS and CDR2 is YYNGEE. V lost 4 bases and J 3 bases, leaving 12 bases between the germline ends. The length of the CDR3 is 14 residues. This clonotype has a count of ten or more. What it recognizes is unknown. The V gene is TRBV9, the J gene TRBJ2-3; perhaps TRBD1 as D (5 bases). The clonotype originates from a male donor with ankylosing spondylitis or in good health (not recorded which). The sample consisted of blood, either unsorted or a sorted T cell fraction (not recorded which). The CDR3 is CASSLDPGTDTQYF. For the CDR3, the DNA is TGTGCCAGCAGCCTAGATCCAGGGACAGATACGCAGTATTTT.